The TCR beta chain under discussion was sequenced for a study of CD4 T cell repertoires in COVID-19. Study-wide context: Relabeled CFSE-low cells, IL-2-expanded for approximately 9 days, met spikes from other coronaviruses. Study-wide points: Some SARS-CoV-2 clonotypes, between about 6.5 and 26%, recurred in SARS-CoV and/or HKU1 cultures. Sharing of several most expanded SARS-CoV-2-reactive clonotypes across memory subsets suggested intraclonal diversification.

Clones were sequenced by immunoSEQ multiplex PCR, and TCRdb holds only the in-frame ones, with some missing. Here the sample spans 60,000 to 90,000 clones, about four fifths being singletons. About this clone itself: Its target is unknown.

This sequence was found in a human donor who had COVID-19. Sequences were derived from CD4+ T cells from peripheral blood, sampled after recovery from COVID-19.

The CDR3: CASSELSRENIQYF. As DNA, the CDR3 is TGTGCCAGCAGTGAACTCTCTAGGGAAAACATTCAGTACTTC. The chain joins TRBV6-1 to TRBJ2-4; D ambiguous. This CDR3 spans 14 amino acids. Germline CDR1 and CDR2: MNHNS and SASEGT. V lost 2 bases to trimming and J lost 5 bases, with 10 bases between them.